The rows below give T cell receptor beta chains drawn from one sample of a study of blood T cell repertoires in COVID-19. Clones were sequenced by immunoSEQ multiplex PCR, and TCRdb holds only the in-frame ones, with some missing. This table holds roughly 380,000 clones, approximately 89% found once. Source material: peripheral blood. These receptors originate from a woman in her 40s with COVID-19, enrolled during active disease. CDR3s include the opening cysteine and the closing phenylalanine or tryptophan. Each record gives: CDR3 protein, V gene, D gene, J gene. D genes are given only for firm matches.

CDR3aa: CASTRTGPVNTEAFF
v_gene: TRBV28
d_gene: TRBD1
j_gene: TRBJ1-1

CDR3aa: CASSSGWGLAGGTDYEQYF
v_gene: TRBV5-8
d_gene: TRBD2
j_gene: TRBJ2-7

CDR3aa: CASSHSLAGDTQYF
v_gene: TRBV4-2
d_gene: TRBD2
j_gene: TRBJ2-3

CDR3aa: CASSLGTGEKLFF
v_gene: TRBV7-7
d_gene: TRBD1
j_gene: TRBJ1-4

CDR3aa: CASSFYGGGPETQYF
v_gene: TRBV7-8
d_gene: TRBD2
j_gene: TRBJ2-5

CDR3aa: CASSLGPMNTEAFF
v_gene: TRBV11-1
d_gene: NA
j_gene: TRBJ1-1

CDR3aa: CASSSRGGPPADTQYF
v_gene: TRBV7-3
d_gene: NA
j_gene: TRBJ2-3

CDR3aa: CASSRTESYEQYF
v_gene: TRBV6-5
d_gene: NA
j_gene: TRBJ2-7

CDR3aa: CASNTGFIFLEQFF
v_gene: TRBV28
d_gene: NA
j_gene: TRBJ2-1

CDR3aa: CASSPSPGRESQETQYF
v_gene: TRBV19
d_gene: TRBD2
j_gene: TRBJ2-5

CDR3aa: CASSLQSTGELFF
v_gene: TRBV7-2
d_gene: NA
j_gene: TRBJ2-2

CDR3aa: CASSLGREAFF
v_gene: TRBV28
d_gene: NA
j_gene: TRBJ1-1

CDR3aa: CASSFGGTNTGELFF
v_gene: TRBV7-9
d_gene: NA
j_gene: TRBJ2-2

CDR3aa: CASSPSTGFFNEQFF
v_gene: TRBV5-4
d_gene: NA
j_gene: TRBJ2-1

CDR3aa: CASSPPGGYGYTF
v_gene: TRBV7-3
d_gene: NA
j_gene: TRBJ1-2

CDR3aa: CASSTRGAIGYTF
v_gene: TRBV7-2
d_gene: NA
j_gene: TRBJ1-2

CDR3aa: CASSPNRGYEQYF
v_gene: TRBV7-2
d_gene: TRBD1
j_gene: TRBJ2-7

CDR3aa: CASSSNTGSYGYTF
v_gene: TRBV7-3
d_gene: NA
j_gene: TRBJ1-2

CDR3aa: CASSQGATAAYNEQFF
v_gene: TRBV4-3
d_gene: NA
j_gene: TRBJ2-1

CDR3aa: CASSLASGNTEAFF
v_gene: TRBV5-1
d_gene: NA
j_gene: TRBJ1-1

CDR3aa: CASSRERTDTQYF
v_gene: TRBV12-3/TRBV12-4
d_gene: NA
j_gene: TRBJ2-3

CDR3aa: CAWIERGRGSGEAFF
v_gene: TRBV30
d_gene: NA
j_gene: TRBJ1-1

CDR3aa: CAWSVLRGSYNSPLHF
v_gene: TRBV30
d_gene: NA
j_gene: TRBJ1-6

CDR3aa: CASSYGGEGYTF
v_gene: TRBV6-5
d_gene: NA
j_gene: TRBJ1-2

CDR3aa: CASISGGKLFF
v_gene: TRBV12-3/TRBV12-4
d_gene: TRBD1
j_gene: TRBJ1-4

CDR3aa: CASSPPELAGGPRDNEQFF
v_gene: TRBV18
d_gene: TRBD2
j_gene: TRBJ2-1

CDR3aa: CASSAQRRTSGSKNEQFF
v_gene: TRBV6-1
d_gene: TRBD2
j_gene: TRBJ2-1

CDR3aa: CASSEPATGYLSNQPQHF
v_gene: TRBV6-1
d_gene: TRBD1
j_gene: TRBJ1-5

CDR3aa: CASSLSGGYNYGYTF
v_gene: TRBV7-2
d_gene: TRBD1
j_gene: TRBJ1-2

CDR3aa: CAWSVQGARAFF
v_gene: TRBV30
d_gene: TRBD1
j_gene: TRBJ1-1

CDR3aa: CASTDRGLEEETQYF
v_gene: TRBV6-4
d_gene: TRBD1
j_gene: TRBJ2-5

CDR3aa: CSAWTAQSLSF
v_gene: TRBV20-1
d_gene: NA
j_gene: TRBJ1-2

CDR3aa: CASSLGQAETQYF
v_gene: TRBV6-2/TRBV6-3
d_gene: TRBD1
j_gene: TRBJ2-5

CDR3aa: CASSPGGAGNQPQHF
v_gene: TRBV7-6
d_gene: NA
j_gene: TRBJ1-5

CDR3aa: CASSPPRINANEKLFF
v_gene: TRBV19
d_gene: NA
j_gene: TRBJ1-4